The 17 T cell receptor beta chains below were found in one sample sequenced in a study of blood T cell repertoires in COVID-19. Measured with immunoSEQ multiplex PCR; TCRdb has only the in-frame clones, and not every one. The table includes approximately 250,000 clones, more than 80% detected once. Sequenced: peripheral blood. The receptors were sampled from a man in his thirties or forties who had recovered from COVID-19.

Written as DNA, the CDR3 is TGCGCCAGCAGCTTGGCCGTTACAGCCGTCACTGAAGCTTTCTTT. It is translated as CASSLAVTAVTEAFF. The J gene is TRBJ1-1, the V gene TRBV5-1, with unresolved D. In germline, CDR1 is SGHRS, CDR2 YFSETQ. V gave up 0 bases and J gave up 4 bases, with 13 bases separating them. This CDR3 is 15 amino acids long.

V gene TRBV4-1 combines with J gene TRBJ2-5; 8 bases agree with TRBD2. CDR1 and CDR2 (germline): MGHRA, YSYEKL. The CDR3 is 16 amino acids. After removal of 1 base from V and 2 bases from J, the junction contained 6 bases not matched to a gene. For the CDR3, the DNA is TGCGCCAGCAGCCAAGCGGGGGGGTGGGTTCAAGAGACCCAGTACTTC. It codes for CASSQAGGWVQETQYF.

The J gene is TRBJ1-2, the V gene TRBV29-1; weak D call: TRBD1 (5 bases). Trimming took 4 bases from V and 4 from J, leaving 13 bases between them. Per the germline V gene, CDR1 is SQVTM and CDR2 is ANQGSEA. There are 13 residues in the CDR3. The CDR3 loop is CSVGLTGGYGYTF. The CDR3 region has the DNA TGCAGCGTTGGTCTCACAGGCGGCTATGGCTACACCTTC.

Here the CDR3 reads CSARTYEQYF. The CDR3 DNA is TGCAGTGCTCGGACTTACGAGCAGTACTTC. The chain links TRBV20-1 to TRBJ2-7; D might be TRBD2 (5 bases). Germline V gives CDR1 DFQATT, CDR2 SNEGSKA (reference sequence). V lost 5 bases to trimming and J lost 4 bases, with 6 bases between them. This CDR3 contains 10 residues.

This clone was recorded many times. CDR3 protein: CASRSQASGGNTIYF. CDR3 DNA sequence: TGTGCCAGCAGATCCCAGGCCTCGGGGGGAAACACCATATATTTT. The rearrangement uses TRBV6-5 and TRBJ1-3, with no clear D. This CDR3 is built from 15 residues. Germline-derived CDR1 and CDR2 are MNHEY and SVGAGI. The ends were cut back, 6 bases at V and 4 bases at J, with 16 bases in the middle.

The chain has TRBV5-1 and TRBJ2-2, with 9 bases that match TRBD1. This CDR3 comprises 16 residues. CDR1 and CDR2 from the germline V gene are SGHRS and YFSETQ. V was pared by 3 bases and J by 4 bases, with 7 bases of the junction left unmatched. For the CDR3, the DNA is TGCGCCAGCAGCTCCCCGGGACAGGGAATCACCGGGGAGCTGTTTTTT. It specifies CASSSPGQGITGELFF.

The chain joins TRBV27 to TRBJ2-5; 14 bases are shared with TRBD2. From germline, CDR1 is MNHEY and CDR2 SMNVEV (reference sequence). This CDR3 is built from 19 residues. Trimming at V came to 2 bases and at J to 1 base, leaving 9 bases not matched to a gene. This CDR3 reads CASSLKKTSGGAFQETQYF. The CDR3 coding sequence is TGTGCCAGCAGTTTAAAGAAGACTAGCGGGGGGGCGTTCCAAGAGACCCAGTACTTC.

The chain employs TRBV30 and TRBJ1-4; a possible D gene is TRBD1 (6 bases). The CDR3 is made up of 16 amino acids. Germline-derived CDR1 and CDR2 are GTSNPN and SVGIG (reference sequence). With 2 bases removed from V and 0 bases from J, the gap between germline ends came to 13 bases. The CDR3 DNA sequence: TGTGCCTGGAGTTCCGGGACACCGACAACTAATGAAAAACTGTTTTTT. This sequence encodes CAWSSGTPTTNEKLFF.

The chain employs TRBV3-1 (or the pseudogene TRBV3-2) and TRBJ2-7, with D maybe TRBD1 (5 bases). The V gene lost 4 bases and the J gene lost 2 bases, with 15 bases spanning the gap. The CDR3 is 15 amino acids. From germline, CDR1 is LGHDT and CDR2 YNNKEL (reference sequence). The CDR3: CASSLTAGLAYEQYF. For the CDR3, the DNA is TGTGCCAGCAGCCTTACTGCAGGGTTGGCCTACGAGCAGTACTTC.

This clone was seen once. This chain uses TRBV7-2 with TRBJ2-7; D possibly corresponds to TRBD2 (5 bases). This CDR3 spans 13 amino acids. V dropped 5 bases and J dropped 5 bases, with 13 bases sitting between them. Germline V gives CDR1 SGHTA, CDR2 FQGNSA. The DNA of the CDR3 is TGTGCCAGCAGCGACGGAGGTCTAAACGAGCAGTACTTC. Translated, it gives CASSDGGLNEQYF. Supplemented by reference TRBV7-2 and TRBJ2-7, the full variable domain reads GAGVSQSPSNKVTEKGKDVELRCDPISGHTALYWYRQSLGQGLEFLIYFQGNSAPDKSGLPSDRFSAERTGGSVSTLTIQRTQQEDSAVYLCASSDGGLNEQYFGPGTRLTVT.

This clone has more than one count but fewer than ten. The J gene is TRBJ1-2, the V gene TRBV7-9; possibly TRBD1 for D (6 bases). Trimming removed 5 bases at V and 8 bases at J, with 15 bases between. The CDR3 has 13 amino acids. The germline V gene has CDR1 SEHNR and CDR2 FQNEAQ (reference sequence). DNA of the CDR3: TGTGCCAGCAGCGGCAGGGGCCCCCTGGGCTACACCTTC. Translation gives CASSGRGPLGYTF.

J is TRBJ1-2 and V is TRBV11-2; no firm D call. CDR3 length equals 14 residues. The germline CDR1 and CDR2 sequences are SGHAT and FQNNGV. Trimming took 1 base from V and 0 from J, leaving 6 bases between them. The CDR3 is CASSLVTANYGYTF. The CDR3 nucleotides read TGTGCCAGCAGCTTAGTTACAGCTAACTATGGCTACACCTTC.

In this sample, this clone turned up a few times. The chain employs TRBV15 and TRBJ1-2; TRBD1 matches 9 bases. Germline V gene data show CDR1 as LNHNV and CDR2 as YYDKDF (reference sequence). V lost 6 bases, J lost 0 bases, and 2 bases stayed unmatched. The CDR3 consists of 14 residues. CDR3 in amino acids: CATRGTGPNYGYTF. The CDR3 nucleotides read TGTGCCACCAGAGGGACAGGGCCTAACTATGGCTACACCTTC.

J is TRBJ1-1 and V is TRBV3-1 (or the pseudogene TRBV3-2); perhaps TRBD1 as D (5 bases). The CDR3 runs to 14 residues. V was clipped by 4 bases and J by 5 bases, with 14 bases between them. Germline V gene lookup returns CDR1 LGHDT and CDR2 YNNKEL (reference sequence). The CDR3 protein is CASSPHGHRTEAFF. CDR3 DNA: TGTGCCAGCAGCCCTCACGGACATCGGACTGAAGCTTTCTTT.

This chain connects TRBV11-2 to TRBJ2-5, with 7 positions matching TRBD1. The germline V gene has CDR1 SGHAT and CDR2 FQNNGV. Germline trimming cut 5 bases from V and 3 bases from J; bases unmatched to any gene: 6. There are 14 residues in the CDR3. In DNA, the CDR3 is TGTGCCAGCAGCCATCGGGACAGAGAAGAGACCCAGTACTTC. It yields the protein CASSHRDREETQYF.

This clone has a single count. This chain uses TRBV5-4 with TRBJ1-2; 7 bases are a match to TRBD1. Germline assignment: CDR1 SGHNT and CDR2 YYREEE (reference sequence). The CDR3 length is 15 residues. V dropped 0 bases and J dropped 2; count of bases not matched to a gene: 4. CDR3 in DNA: TGTGCCAGCAGCTTGGAAGGGGGCTCCAACTATGGCTACACCTTC. Its translation is CASSLEGGSNYGYTF. Filled out from reference TRBV5-4 and TRBJ1-2, the complete variable domain reads ETGVTQSPTHLIKTRGQQVTLRCSSQSGHNTVSWYQQALGQGPQFIFQYYREEENGRGNFPPRFSGLQFPNYSSELNVNALELDDSALYLCASSLEGGSNYGYTFGSGTRLTVV.

The V gene is TRBV5-4, the J gene TRBJ1-1, with 10 bases lining up with TRBD1. V shed 4 bases, J shed 0 bases, and the junction held 9 bases outside the gene matches. Germline lookup yields CDR1 SGHNT and CDR2 YYREEE (reference sequence). This CDR3 region has 17 residues. Here the CDR3 reads CASSDKTGTGVNTEAFF. The CDR3 bases are TGTGCCAGCAGCGATAAAACCGGGACAGGGGTGAACACTGAAGCTTTCTTT.